Below, 16 T cell receptor beta chains from the same sample are listed, as sequenced in a study of cytomegalovirus exposure and HLA in healthy donors. It was with 60 Vbeta and 13 Jbeta primers that the PCR ran. The method was immunoSEQ multiplex PCR; TCRdb's version includes in-frame clones alone and lacks a portion of them. The profile shows 100,000 to 150,000 clones, about 15% of them singletons. The sample comprised PBMCs. These receptor sequences come from a female donor in good health and CMV-seropositive.

The rearrangement uses TRBV28 and TRBJ1-1; 10 nucleotides align to TRBD1. The germline gives CDR1 MDHEN, CDR2 SYDVKM. V shed 2 bases, J shed 4 bases, and the junction held 1 base outside the gene matches. The CDR3 is made up of 14 amino acids. CDR3 DNA sequence: TGTGCCAGCAGTTTACGGACAGGGGGCACTGAAGCTTTCTTT. It specifies CASSLRTGGTEAFF.

The genes are TRBV9 and TRBJ2-7; 7 bases are shared with TRBD2. The junction had 4 bases not matched to a gene; V was cut back by 1 base and J by 0 bases. The CDR3 consists of 15 residues. The V gene's germline CDR1 is SGDLS and CDR2 YYNGEE. CDR3 in amino acids: CASSVTSASSYEQYF. The CDR3 DNA follows: TGTGCCAGCAGCGTAACTAGCGCCAGCTCCTACGAGCAGTACTTC.

The chain has TRBV29-1 and TRBJ1-2; perhaps TRBD1 as D (5 bases). CDR3 length: 12 residues. Looked up from germline, CDR1 is SQVTM and CDR2 is ANQGSEA. Trimming removed 4 bases from V and 4 bases from J, with 10 bases in between. Here the CDR3 DNA reads TGCAGCGTTGTAAAAGGGGCCTATGGCTACACCTTC. Amino acids: CSVVKGAYGYTF.

This clone was seen a handful of times. The V gene is TRBV5-1, the J gene TRBJ2-7; 8 bases match TRBD2. The CDR3 covers 15 residues. Germline V gene data show CDR1 as SGHRS and CDR2 as YFSETQ. V lost 3 bases and J lost 3; bases outside the gene matches: 8. The CDR3, as DNA: TGCGCCAGCAGCTGGACTGGCGGGAGGTACTACGAGCAGTACTTC. Its translation: CASSWTGGRYYEQYF.

V and J are TRBV4-3 and TRBJ2-5; D remains unclear. Per germline, CDR1 LGHNA and CDR2 YSLEER. This CDR3 is 15 amino acids long. V was shortened by 0 bases and J by 5 bases, with 13 bases between the two germline ends. The CDR3 nucleotides are TGCGCCAGCAGCCAAGATTCAAACTCGAGGGAGACCCAGTACTTC. Translating gives CASSQDSNSRETQYF.

The chain joins TRBV7-3 to TRBJ2-2; no firm D call. V dropped 2 bases and J dropped 3 bases, with 7 bases sitting between them. Germline V lookup: CDR1 SGHTA, CDR2 FQGTGA. The CDR3 consists of 14 residues. The CDR3 sequence is CASSLGSYTGELFF. The CDR3, as DNA: TGTGCCAGCAGCTTAGGTAGCTACACCGGGGAGCTGTTTTTT.

This sequence joins TRBV27 and TRBJ2-7; D call uncertain. Trimming left V 3 bases short and J 3 bases short, with 12 bases between. CDR1 and CDR2 from the germline V gene are MNHEY and SMNVEV (reference sequence). The CDR3 runs 14 residues. This CDR3 reads CASSLRLHDYEQYF. Here the CDR3 DNA reads TGTGCCAGCAGTTTGAGGCTACACGACTACGAGCAGTACTTC.

The chain joins TRBV4-3 to TRBJ2-7; 9 bases are shared with TRBD1. The CDR3 consists of 15 residues. The ends lost 4 bases at V and 2 bases at J; junction bases unmatched: 6. CDR1 is LGHNA and CDR2 is YSLEER in the germline V gene. Written as DNA, the CDR3 is TGCGCCAGCAGCCCAGGGACAGGGCCCACCTACGAGCAGTACTTC. This sequence encodes CASSPGTGPTYEQYF.

The V gene is TRBV5-1, the J gene TRBJ2-5; TRBD2 aligns across 11 bases. Germline V gene sequence: CDR1 SGHRS, CDR2 YFSETQ. After removal of 6 bases from V and 5 bases from J, the junction contained 12 bases not matched to a gene. The CDR3 sequence is 16 residues long. The CDR3, as DNA: TGCGCCAGCACCTCTAGCGGGGGGCAGCTTTGGGAGACCCAGTACTTC. Translating gives CASTSSGGQLWETQYF.

This chain links TRBV5-6 with TRBJ1-2; D remains unclear. Trimming pared 2 bases from V and 7 bases from J, leaving 15 bases between. The germline CDR1 and CDR2 sequences are SGHDT and YYEEEE. This CDR3 is 14 amino acids long. CDR3 loop: CASSFGGRASGYTF. The CDR3, as DNA: TGTGCCAGCAGCTTCGGAGGGAGGGCTTCTGGCTACACCTTC. Using reference TRBV5-6 and TRBJ1-2 for the parts outside the CDR3, the full variable domain is DAGVTQSPTHLIKTRGQQVTLRCSPKSGHDTVSWYQQALGQGPQFIFQYYEEEERQRGNFPDRFSGHQFPNYSSELNVNALLLGDSALYLCASSFGGRASGYTFGSGTRLTVV.

This clone appeared a few times. The rearrangement uses TRBV5-5 and TRBJ2-5; D unresolved. The CDR3 runs to 13 residues. Per germline, CDR1 SGHKS and CDR2 YYEKEE (reference sequence). V lost 2 bases, J lost 2 bases, and 7 bases lay in between. CDR3 protein: CASSLPGQETQYF. CDR3 nucleotide sequence: TGTGCCAGCAGCTTACCGGGTCAAGAGACCCAGTACTTC. The full variable domain, its missing parts supplied by reference TRBV5-5 and TRBJ2-5, is DAGVTQSPTHLIKTRGQQVTLRCSPISGHKSVSWYQQVLGQGPQFIFQYYEKEERGRGNFPDRFSARQFPNYSSELNVNALLLGDSALYLCASSLPGQETQYFGPGTRLLVL.

This clone showed up just a few times. The rearrangement uses TRBV5-4 and TRBJ1-6, with 10 bases aligning to TRBD1. V was clipped by 2 bases and J by 9 bases; unmatched bases: 5. Germline CDR1 SGHNT, CDR2 YYREEE (reference sequence). The CDR3 has 15 amino acids. The CDR3 DNA follows: TGTGCCAGCAGCTTAACGCGGGACAGGGGTTCACCCCTCCACTTT. Its translation is CASSLTRDRGSPLHF. Full variable domain (outside the CDR3, taken from reference TRBV5-4 and TRBJ1-6): ETGVTQSPTHLIKTRGQQVTLRCSSQSGHNTVSWYQQALGQGPQFIFQYYREEENGRGNFPPRFSGLQFPNYSSELNVNALELDDSALYLCASSLTRDRGSPLHFGNGTRLTVT.

The V call is TRBV28, the J call TRBJ1-5; TRBD1 agrees at 10 bases. V was clipped by 4 bases and J by 7 bases; unmatched bases: 10. The CDR3 extends over 16 amino acids. The germline CDR1 and CDR2 sequences are MDHEN and SYDVKM. CDR3 residues: CASSSPRQGAGQPQHF. CDR3 coding DNA: TGTGCCAGCAGTTCACCCAGACAGGGGGCCGGGCAGCCCCAGCATTTT.

This clone was seen a few times. The V call is TRBV4-2, the J call TRBJ2-7; D gene uncertain. Deletions cut 3 bases from V and 4 bases from J, with 10 bases between. This CDR3 spans 13 amino acids. Germline lookup yields CDR1 LGHNA and CDR2 YNFKEQ. Here the CDR3 reads CASSHPGSYEQYF. The CDR3 DNA sequence: TGTGCCAGCAGCCACCCTGGCTCTTACGAGCAGTACTTC.

This clone was seen just once. The chain has TRBV5-1 and TRBJ2-2; 8 bases agree with TRBD1. The V and J ends lost 2 bases and 3 bases, in that order; junction bases with no gene match: 3. The CDR3 totals 15 residues. Germline V gives CDR1 SGHRS, CDR2 YFSETQ. DNA of the CDR3: TGCGCCAGCAGCTTTCAGGGGGCTCACACCGGGGAGCTGTTTTTT. Translating it yields CASSFQGAHTGELFF. The whole variable domain, filled in from reference TRBV5-1 and TRBJ2-2, reads KAGVTQTPRYLIKTRGQQVTLSCSPISGHRSVSWYQQTPGQGLQFLFEYFSETQRNKGNFPGRFSGRQFSNSRSEMNVSTLELGDSALYLCASSFQGAHTGELFFGEGSRLTVL.

The chain is built from TRBV29-1 and TRBJ1-4, with D possibly being TRBD1 (5 bases). Germline V gene lookup returns CDR1 SQVTM and CDR2 ANQGSEA. Trimming took 6 bases from V and 8 from J, leaving 16 bases between them. The CDR3 has 13 residues. CDR3 sequence reads: CSVLGVREEKLFF. CDR3 sequence (DNA): TGCAGCGTACTGGGGGTCCGGGAGGAAAAACTGTTTTTT.